This TCR beta chain stems from a study of T cells in Graves' hyperthyroidism and ophthalmopathy. Study-wide background: Specimen type is peripheral blood, collected at initial diagnosis prior to any treatment.

V was clipped by 0 bases and J by 1 base; unmatched bases: 3. Germline CDR1 and CDR2: DFQATT and SNEGSKA (reference sequence). This CDR3 has 16 residues. Template material for amplifying TCR beta CDR3 regions consisted of RNA transcripts. The TCR CDR3 first-round RT-PCR relied on the HTBI primer set. TCRdb fed the multiplex PCR reads into MiXCR, producing one record per CDR3 protein. Among roughly 740,000 distinct CDR3 sequences listed, roughly 15% were seen once. Clinical symptoms, serum thyroxine and TRAb, thyroid ultrasound and orbital computed tomography were used for the diagnoses. The receptor was isolated from a man younger than 30 with Graves' hyperthyroidism. The chain is built from TRBV20-1 and TRBJ2-3, with 11 bases that match TRBD2. The sequencing input was blood. In DNA, the CDR3 is TGCAGTGCTAGAGAAGGGACTAGCGGACGCACAGATACGCAGTATTTT. Translated, it gives CSAREGTSGRTDTQYF.